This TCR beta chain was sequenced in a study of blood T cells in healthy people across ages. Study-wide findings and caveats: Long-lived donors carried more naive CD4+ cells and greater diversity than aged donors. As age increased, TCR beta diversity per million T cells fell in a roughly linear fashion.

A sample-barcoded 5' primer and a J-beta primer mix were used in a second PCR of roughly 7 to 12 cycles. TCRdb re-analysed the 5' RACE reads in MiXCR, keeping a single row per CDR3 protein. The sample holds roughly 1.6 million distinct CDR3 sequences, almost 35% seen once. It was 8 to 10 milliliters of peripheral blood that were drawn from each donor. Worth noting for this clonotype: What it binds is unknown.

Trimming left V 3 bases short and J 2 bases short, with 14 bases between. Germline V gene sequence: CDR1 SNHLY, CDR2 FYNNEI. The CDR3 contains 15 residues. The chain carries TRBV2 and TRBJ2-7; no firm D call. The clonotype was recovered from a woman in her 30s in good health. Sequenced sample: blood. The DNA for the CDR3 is TGTGCCAGCAGTGATAGCCGACACAAAACCTACGAGCAGTACTTC. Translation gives CASSDSRHKTYEQYF. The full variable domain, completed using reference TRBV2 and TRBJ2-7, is EPEVTQTPSHQVTQMGQEVILRCVPISNHLYFYWYRQILGQKVEFLVSFYNNEISEKSEIFDDQFSVERPDGSNFTLKIRSTKLEDSAMYFCASSDSRHKTYEQYFGPGTRLTVT.